This T cell receptor (beta chain) emerged from a study of OX40 agonist ivuxolimab in advanced cancers. The V and J ends lost 3 bases and 0 bases respectively, with 15 bases between them. CDR1 SGDLS and CDR2 YYNGEE come from the germline V gene. This CDR3 comprises 16 residues. The investigators sampled blood at baseline, at cycle 4 day 1, and at cycle 7 day 1. TCRdb keeps only in-frame clones here, not all; method: immunoSEQ multiplex PCR. The sample records some 150,000 clones, roughly nine tenths being singletons. The rearrangement links TRBV9 to TRBJ1-1, with a possible D match to TRBD1 (5 bases). This clonotype was obtained from an adult with an advanced solid tumor such as melanoma, head and neck, liver or kidney cancer. The sequencing here drew on CD4+ or CD8+ T cells sorted from blood, taken in a trial of the OX40 agonist ivuxolimab. The CDR3 nucleotides read TGTGCCAGCAGCGCAAAAGCTTGGGGGTTGAACACTGAAGCTTTCTTT. It is translated as CASSAKAWGLNTEAFF.